Listed below are T cell receptor beta chains from one sample, sequenced in a study of a mutant IDH1 vaccine in newly diagnosed glioma. Using immunoSEQ multiplex PCR, the repertoire was profiled, and TCRdb retains in-frame clones only, with some absent. This repertoire shows about 44,000 clones, 75% to 95% found once; its top ten account for 3% to 4.5%. These receptors have no known antigen. Specimen: PBMCs, collected from a glioma patient whose treatment included an IDH1 peptide vaccine. The receptors originated from a man aged 50-60 years with glioma. CDR3s include the opening cysteine and the closing phenylalanine or tryptophan. The order of the fields is clone size, D gene, CDR3 length, J gene, V gene, CDR3 DNA, CDR3 protein. A D gene is named only where the DNA matches it firmly. Expanded clones are given a class, and other clones once, few, many or no size at all.

>once|NA|12|TRBJ2-7|TRBV29-1
TGCAGCGGTGTGGGGGGCACCTACGAGCAGTACTTC
CSGVGGTYEQYF
>NA|NA|11|TRBJ1-1|TRBV6-1
TGTGCCAGCAGTGAAGAAGGTTCCGCTTTCTTT
CASSEEGSAFF
>NA|NA|16|TRBJ2-3|TRBV15
TGTGCCACCAGCAGACCGACGGGGGCTCCCACAGATACGCAGTATTTT
CATSRPTGAPTDTQYF
>NA|NA|15|TRBJ2-7|TRBV19
TGTGCCAGTAGTAAGTTGTCACAGGCGGTCTACGAGCAGTACTTC
CASSKLSQAVYEQYF
>NA|TRBD1|16|TRBJ2-2|TRBV5-1
TGCGCCAGCAGCCAACAGGGGTCCCCGAACACCGGGGAGCTGTTTTTT
CASSQQGSPNTGELFF
>NA|NA|14|TRBJ1-4|TRBV2
TGTGCCAGCAGTGATGTCCGGGGGATGGAAAAACTGTTTTTT
CASSDVRGMEKLFF
>NA|NA|15|TRBJ2-1|TRBV5-1
TGCGCCAGCAGCCCTTCGGGCAACTCCTACAATGAGCAGTTCTTC
CASSPSGNSYNEQFF
>NA|TRBD2|15|TRBJ2-5|TRBV5-1
TGCGCCAGCAGCTTCGGGAGGGGGTCTAGCGAGACCCAGTACTTC
CASSFGRGSSETQYF
>NA|NA|15|TRBJ1-6|TRBV28
TGTGCCAGCAGCCCAGCTTCGGTTGATAATTCACCCCTCCACTTT
CASSPASVDNSPLHF
>once|NA|12|TRBJ2-2|TRBV11-2
TGTGCCAGCAGCCTATCCGCCGGGGAGCTGTTTTTT
CASSLSAGELFF
>NA|NA|15|TRBJ1-2|TRBV13
TGTGCCAGCAGCTTAGGCCCCGCCAGGGGCTATGGCTACACCTTC
CASSLGPARGYGYTF
>NA|NA|12|TRBJ1-1|TRBV12-5
TGTGCTAGTGGTTTGGGGAACACTGAAGCTTTCTTT
CASGLGNTEAFF
>NA|TRBD2|14|TRBJ2-1|TRBV19
TGTGCCACCCTTAGCGGGAGCTTAATCAATGAGCAGTTCTTC
CATLSGSLINEQFF
>NA|NA|14|TRBJ1-3|TRBV6-5
TGTGCCAGCAGTCAAACAGACTCTGGAAACACCATATATTTT
CASSQTDSGNTIYF
>NA|TRBD2|15|TRBJ2-7|TRBV5-6
TGTGCCAGCAGCTCCCCTAGCGGGGGGAACTACGAGCAGTACTTC
CASSSPSGGNYEQYF
>NA|NA|13|TRBJ2-2|TRBV5-4
TGTGCCAGCAGCCAACAAGCGATCGGGGAGCTGTTTTTT
CASSQQAIGELFF
>NA|TRBD1|15|TRBJ1-1|TRBV29-1
TGCAGCGTTGAAGTTCGGACAGGGGGTCGCACTGAAGCTTTCTTT
CSVEVRTGGRTEAFF
>NA|TRBD1|16|TRBJ1-2|TRBV7-7
TGTGCTAGCAGCTTAGACAGGGAGGAGGATAACTATGGCTACACCTTC
CASSLDREEDNYGYTF
>NA|NA|15|TRBJ2-6|TRBV29-1
TGCAGCGTTGATGAAGCGGAGTCTGGGGCCAACGTCCTGACTTTC
CSVDEAESGANVLTF
>NA|NA|14|TRBJ2-7|TRBV2
TGTGCCAGCAGTGGGCCCCCGACTCCGTACGAGCAGTACTTC
CASSGPPTPYEQYF
>NA|NA|15|TRBJ2-3|TRBV9
TGTGCCAGCAGCATTAGCAGGGCGCACACAGATACGCAGTATTTT
CASSISRAHTDTQYF
>NA|TRBD1|16|TRBJ2-7|TRBV18
TGTGCCAGCTCACCACCTAGAGGACAGGCCTCCTACGAGCAGTACTTC
CASSPPRGQASYEQYF
>few|NA|11|TRBJ2-7|TRBV30
TGTGCCTGGTCAGGGGCATACGAGCAGTACTTC
CAWSGAYEQYF
>NA|NA|15|TRBJ2-5|TRBV5-1
TGCGCCAGCAGCTCGAGGGGGGGGTACCAAGAGACCCAGTACTTC
CASSSRGGYQETQYF
>NA|TRBD1|16|TRBJ2-5|TRBV28
TGTGCCAGCAGTTTAGGGAGTTCGACAGGGGTTGAGACCCAGTACTTC
CASSLGSSTGVETQYF
>NA|TRBD1|16|TRBJ2-5|TRBV7-2
TGTGCCAGCAGCTTTTGGGACAGCCGGTACCAAGAGACCCAGTACTTC
CASSFWDSRYQETQYF
>few|NA|15|TRBJ1-5|TRBV4-1
TGCGCCAGCAGCCAACCGGGGGCTGGCAATCAGCCCCAGCATTTT
CASSQPGAGNQPQHF
>NA|TRBD1|12|TRBJ1-3|TRBV29-1
TGCAGCGGCAGGGGGCAAGGAAACACCATATATTTT
CSGRGQGNTIYF
>NA|NA|14|TRBJ1-1|TRBV30
TGTGCCTGGATGGCCACCTTTTTAGCCACTGAAGCTTTCTTT
CAWMATFLATEAFF
>NA|NA|13|TRBJ2-5|TRBV7-9
TGTGCCAGCAGCTTAGGTCTACAAGAGACCCAGTACTTC
CASSLGLQETQYF
>NA|TRBD2|16|TRBJ2-5|TRBV5-1
TGCGCCAGCAGCTTGGACAGCGGGAGGGCCAGGGAGACCCAGTACTTC
CASSLDSGRARETQYF
>few|TRBD1|15|TRBJ2-7|TRBV4-3
TGCGCCAGCAGCTTACGACAGGGGTCATTCTACGAGCAGTACTTC
CASSLRQGSFYEQYF
>NA|TRBD1|16|TRBJ2-3|TRBV5-1
TGCGCCAGCAGCCGCCAGGGACAGGGGAGGGCAGATACGCAGTATTTT
CASSRQGQGRADTQYF
>NA|NA|15|TRBJ2-7|TRBV5-6
TGTGCCAGCAGCCCGGGCCCGGGGAGCTCCTACGAGCAGTACTTC
CASSPGPGSSYEQYF
>NA|TRBD1|15|TRBJ2-7|TRBV18
TGTGCCAGCTCACCGTTGTCGGGACAGGGGGGAGAGCAGTACTTC
CASSPLSGQGGEQYF
>NA|NA|15|TRBJ2-3|TRBV28
TGTGCCAGCAGTTTAAAGCGGGTCCCCACAGATACGCAGTATTTT
CASSLKRVPTDTQYF
>NA|NA|12|TRBJ1-2|TRBV10-2
TGCGCCAGCAGGGCTGACAAGTATGGCTACACCTTC
CASRADKYGYTF
>NA|NA|15|TRBJ1-2|TRBV5-4
TGTGCCAGCAGCCGCAAAATTGTGCAGAACTATGGCTACACCTTC
CASSRKIVQNYGYTF
>NA|TRBD1|15|TRBJ2-7|TRBV28
TGTGCCAGCAGCCATGACAGGGCACAAACCTACGAGCAGTACTTC
CASSHDRAQTYEQYF
>NA|NA|16|TRBJ2-7|TRBV11-1
TGTGCCAGCAGCTTAGGTTATCGCCAGAAGGTGAACGAGCAGTACTTC
CASSLGYRQKVNEQYF
>NA|TRBD2|16|TRBJ2-7|TRBV6-5
TGTGCCAGCAGTTACCTAGCGGGAGATGATACCTACGAGCAGTACTTC
CASSYLAGDDTYEQYF
>once|NA|15|TRBJ1-1|TRBV11-2
TGTGCCAGCAGCTTACTCCAGGACAGAAACACTGAAGCTTTCTTT
CASSLLQDRNTEAFF
>NA|NA|13|TRBJ2-3|TRBV18
TGTGCCAGCCGACAGGGAGCGGGAGATACGCAGTATTTT
CASRQGAGDTQYF
>NA|NA|14|TRBJ2-5|TRBV5-1
TGCGCCAGCAGCTTGGGTAGCGGCCAAGAGACCCAGTACTTC
CASSLGSGQETQYF
>NA|TRBD1|15|TRBJ1-4|TRBV5-1
TGCGCCAGCAGCTTAAAGACAGGGGGCAATGAAAAACTGTTTTTT
CASSLKTGGNEKLFF
>NA|TRBD1|14|TRBJ1-3|TRBV18
TGTGCCAGCTCACCACCGGGACAGGGAAACACCATATATTTT
CASSPPGQGNTIYF
>NA|NA|16|TRBJ2-2|TRBV19
TGTGCCAGTAGTATGGTCGGGGAGGCGAACACCGGGGAGCTGTTTTTT
CASSMVGEANTGELFF
>NA|NA|12|TRBJ1-5|TRBV6-1
TGTGCCAGCAGAGGGGGCAATCAGCCCCAGCATTTT
CASRGGNQPQHF
>NA|TRBD1|14|TRBJ2-1|TRBV7-6
TGTGCCAGCAGCCTGGACAGGATCTACAATGAGCAGTTCTTC
CASSLDRIYNEQFF
>once|TRBD2|16|TRBJ2-1|TRBV4-3
TGCGCCAGCAGCCAAGGCCTGGCGGGGGGGCTCAGTGAGCAGTTCTTC
CASSQGLAGGLSEQFF
>NA|NA|14|TRBJ2-5|TRBV21-1
TGTGCCAGCAGCATCGAGGACAGACAAGAGACCCAGTACTTC
CASSIEDRQETQYF
>NA|TRBD1|14|TRBJ2-3|TRBV7-6
TGTGCCAGCAGCTCGGGACAGCCCCCAGATACGCAGTATTTT
CASSSGQPPDTQYF
>few|NA|14|TRBJ1-5|TRBV18
TGTGCCAGCTCACCACCGAGTTACAATCAGCCCCAGCATTTT
CASSPPSYNQPQHF
>NA|NA|16|TRBJ2-7|TRBV28
TGTGCCAGCACCTCCGGGGAGACAAGTAAGCTCTACGAGCAGTACTTC
CASTSGETSKLYEQYF
>NA|TRBD2|14|TRBJ2-7|TRBV5-1
TGCGCCAGCAGCTGGACTAGCGGGAACCACGAGCAGTACTTC
CASSWTSGNHEQYF
>NA|NA|18|TRBJ2-7|TRBV4-2
TGTGCCAGCAGCCAAGATGGAACGGATGGCCAGGGCGTCTACGAGCAGTACTTC
CASSQDGTDGQGVYEQYF
>NA|NA|14|TRBJ2-7|TRBV28
TGTGCCAGCAGTTTGTGGGCCAGCTCCTACGAGCAGTACTTC
CASSLWASSYEQYF